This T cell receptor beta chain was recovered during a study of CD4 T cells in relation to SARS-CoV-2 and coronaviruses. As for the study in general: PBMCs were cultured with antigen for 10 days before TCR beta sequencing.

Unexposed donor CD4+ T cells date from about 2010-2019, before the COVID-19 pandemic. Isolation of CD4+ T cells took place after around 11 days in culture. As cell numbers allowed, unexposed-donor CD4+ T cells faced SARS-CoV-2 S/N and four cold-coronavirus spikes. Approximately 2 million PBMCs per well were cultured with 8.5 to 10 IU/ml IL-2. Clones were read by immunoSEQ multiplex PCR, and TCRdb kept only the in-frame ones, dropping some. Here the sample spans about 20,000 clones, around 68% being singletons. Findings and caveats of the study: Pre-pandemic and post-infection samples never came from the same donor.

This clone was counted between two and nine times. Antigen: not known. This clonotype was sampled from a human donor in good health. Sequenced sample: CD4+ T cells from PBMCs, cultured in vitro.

CDR3 bases: TGTGCCAGCAGTCCCGACCCTTCCCGGGAGCAGTACTTC. Encoded protein: CASSPDPSREQYF. The chain has TRBV25-1 and TRBJ2-7; no definite D call. Trimming stripped 5 bases from V and 7 bases from J, with 15 bases between. CDR1 and CDR2 from the germline V gene are MGHDK and SYGVNS. The CDR3 runs 13 residues.